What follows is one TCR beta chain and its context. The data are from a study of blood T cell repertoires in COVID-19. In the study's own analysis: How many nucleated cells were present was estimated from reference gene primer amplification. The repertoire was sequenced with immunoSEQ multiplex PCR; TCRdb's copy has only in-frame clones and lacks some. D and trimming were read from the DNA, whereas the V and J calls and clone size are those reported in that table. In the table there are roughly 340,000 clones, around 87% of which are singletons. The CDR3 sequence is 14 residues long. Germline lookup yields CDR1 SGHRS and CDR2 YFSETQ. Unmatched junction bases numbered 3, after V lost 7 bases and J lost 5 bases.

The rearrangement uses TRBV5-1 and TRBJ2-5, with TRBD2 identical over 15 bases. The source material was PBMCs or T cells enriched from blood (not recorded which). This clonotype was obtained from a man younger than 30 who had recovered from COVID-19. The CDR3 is CASGLAGGPETQYF. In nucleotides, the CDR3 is TGCGCCAGCGGACTAGCGGGGGGGCCGGAGACCCAGTACTTC.